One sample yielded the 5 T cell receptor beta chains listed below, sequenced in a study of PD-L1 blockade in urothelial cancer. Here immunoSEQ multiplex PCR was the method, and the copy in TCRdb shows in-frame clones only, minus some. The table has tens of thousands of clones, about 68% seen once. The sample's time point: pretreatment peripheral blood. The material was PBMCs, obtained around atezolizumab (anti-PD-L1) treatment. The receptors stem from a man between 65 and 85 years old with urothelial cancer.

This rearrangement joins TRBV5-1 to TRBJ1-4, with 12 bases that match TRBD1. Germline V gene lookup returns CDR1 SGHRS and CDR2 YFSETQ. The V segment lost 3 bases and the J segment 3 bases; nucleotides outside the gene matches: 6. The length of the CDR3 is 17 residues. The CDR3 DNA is TGCGCCAGCAGCTCCGGGACAGGGGGCGCTTCTAATGAAAAACTGTTTTTT. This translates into CASSSGTGGASNEKLFF.

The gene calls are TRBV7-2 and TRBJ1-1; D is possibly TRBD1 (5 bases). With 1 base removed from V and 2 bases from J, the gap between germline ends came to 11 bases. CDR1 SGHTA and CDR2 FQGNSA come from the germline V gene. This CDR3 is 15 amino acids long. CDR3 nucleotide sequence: TGTGCCAGCAGCTTAGGGGCAGACAGAAACACTGAAGCTTTCTTT. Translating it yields CASSLGADRNTEAFF.

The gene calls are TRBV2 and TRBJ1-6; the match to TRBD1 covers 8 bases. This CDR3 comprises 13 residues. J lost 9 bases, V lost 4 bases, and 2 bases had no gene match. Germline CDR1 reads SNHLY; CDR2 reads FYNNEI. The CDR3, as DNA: TGTGCCAGCAGTGGAGACAGGGGTTCACCCCTCCACTTT. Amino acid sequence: CASSGDRGSPLHF.

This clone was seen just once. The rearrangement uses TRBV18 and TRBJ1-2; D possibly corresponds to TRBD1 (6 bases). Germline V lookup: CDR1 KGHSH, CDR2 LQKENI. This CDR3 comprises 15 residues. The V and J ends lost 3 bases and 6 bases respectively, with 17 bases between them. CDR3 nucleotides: TGTGCCAGCTCACCCGGTGACTTCTCAGGGGATGGCTACACCTTC. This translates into CASSPGDFSGDGYTF. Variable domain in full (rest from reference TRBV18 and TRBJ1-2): NAGVMQNPRHLVRRRGQEARLRCSPMKGHSHVYWYRQLPEEGLKFMVYLQKENIIDESGMPKERFSAEFPKEGPSILRIQQVVRGDSAAYFCASSPGDFSGDGYTFGSGTRLTVV.

The CDR3 is CASSVSPGQSNEKLFF. For the CDR3, the DNA is TGTGCCAGCAGCGTAAGTCCGGGACAGAGTAATGAAAAACTGTTTTTT. The chain employs TRBV9 and TRBJ1-4, with TRBD1 matching over 7 bases. Unmatched junction bases numbered 7, after V lost 1 base and J lost 4 bases. This CDR3 has 16 amino acids. Germline lookup yields CDR1 SGDLS and CDR2 YYNGEE.